The T cell receptor (beta chain) under discussion was sequenced for a study of CD4 and CD8 cells across lung adenocarcinoma regions. Localized lung adenocarcinoma, a non-small cell lung cancer, affected the donors. Each CDR3 protein is one row after TCRdb ran MiXCR on the PCR reads. Among around 19,000 distinct CDR3 sequences, about 54% were seen once, and the ten largest hold 27%. The table lists this clonotype with a count of one. An end of the junction differs from the germline gene, which may be a read error. The germline gives CDR1 MNHNS, CDR2 SASEGT. This CDR3 is 11 amino acids long. Sequences were obtained from CD8+ T cells from the center of a lung tumor. The clonotype was recovered from a female donor with lung adenocarcinoma. The CD4 and CD8 labels of this study may be unreliable. The genes are TRBV6-1 and TRBJ2-1; 9 nucleotides align to TRBD1. The CDR3 DNA reads TGTGCCAGCAATACAGGGGGCGGAGGGTACTTC. Translation: CASNTGGGGYF.